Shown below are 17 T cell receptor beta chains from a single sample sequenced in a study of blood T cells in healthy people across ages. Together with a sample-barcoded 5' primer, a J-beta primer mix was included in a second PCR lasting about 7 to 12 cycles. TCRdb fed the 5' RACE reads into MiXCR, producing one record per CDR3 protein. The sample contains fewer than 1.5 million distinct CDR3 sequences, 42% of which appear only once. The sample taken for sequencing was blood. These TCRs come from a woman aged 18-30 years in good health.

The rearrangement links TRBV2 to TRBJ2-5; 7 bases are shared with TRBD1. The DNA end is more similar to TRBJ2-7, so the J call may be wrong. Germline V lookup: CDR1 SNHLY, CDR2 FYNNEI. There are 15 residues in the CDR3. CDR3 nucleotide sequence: TGTGCCAGCAGTGAAGCGGGACAGAAAGTCTACGAGCAGTACTTC. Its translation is CASSEAGQKVYEQYF.

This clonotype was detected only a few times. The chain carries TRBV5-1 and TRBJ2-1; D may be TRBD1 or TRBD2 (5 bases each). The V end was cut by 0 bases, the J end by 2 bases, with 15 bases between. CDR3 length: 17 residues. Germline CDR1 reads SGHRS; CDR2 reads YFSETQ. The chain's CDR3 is CASSLDPGPLTYNEQFF. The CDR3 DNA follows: TGCGCCAGCAGCTTGGATCCGGGGCCCTTAACCTACAATGAGCAGTTCTTC.

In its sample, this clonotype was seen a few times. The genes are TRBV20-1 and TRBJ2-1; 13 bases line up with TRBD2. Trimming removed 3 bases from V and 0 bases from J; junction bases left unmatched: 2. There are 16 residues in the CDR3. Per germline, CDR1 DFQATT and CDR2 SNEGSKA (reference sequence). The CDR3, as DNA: TGCAGTGCTAGCCGGACTAGCGGGAGCTCCTACAATGAGCAGTTCTTC. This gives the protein CSASRTSGSSYNEQFF.

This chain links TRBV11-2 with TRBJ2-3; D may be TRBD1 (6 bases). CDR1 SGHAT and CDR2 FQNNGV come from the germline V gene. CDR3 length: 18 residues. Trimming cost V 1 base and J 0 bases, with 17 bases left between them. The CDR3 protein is CASSLAPGEPASTDTQYF. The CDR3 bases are TGTGCCAGCAGCTTAGCGCCAGGGGAACCTGCTAGCACAGATACGCAGTATTTT.

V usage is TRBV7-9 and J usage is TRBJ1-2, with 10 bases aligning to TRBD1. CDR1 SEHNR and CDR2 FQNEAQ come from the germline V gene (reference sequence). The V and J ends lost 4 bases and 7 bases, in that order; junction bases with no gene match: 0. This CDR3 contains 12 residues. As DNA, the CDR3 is TGTGCCAGCAGCTGGACAGGGGGTGGCTACACCTTC. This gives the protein CASSWTGGGYTF.

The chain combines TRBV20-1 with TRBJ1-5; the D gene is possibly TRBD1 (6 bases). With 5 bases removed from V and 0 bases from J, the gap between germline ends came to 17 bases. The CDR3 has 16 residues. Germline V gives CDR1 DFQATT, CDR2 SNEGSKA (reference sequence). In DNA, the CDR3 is TGCAGTGCTCCTGGTACGGACAGATCTAGCAATCAGCCCCAGCATTTT. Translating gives CSAPGTDRSSNQPQHF.

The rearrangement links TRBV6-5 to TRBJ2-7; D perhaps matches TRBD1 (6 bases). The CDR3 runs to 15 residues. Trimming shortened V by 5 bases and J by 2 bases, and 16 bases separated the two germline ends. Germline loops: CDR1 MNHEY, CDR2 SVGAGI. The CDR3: CASSPLTGNPYEQYF. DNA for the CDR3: TGTGCCAGCAGTCCCCTTACAGGGAACCCCTACGAGCAGTACTTC.

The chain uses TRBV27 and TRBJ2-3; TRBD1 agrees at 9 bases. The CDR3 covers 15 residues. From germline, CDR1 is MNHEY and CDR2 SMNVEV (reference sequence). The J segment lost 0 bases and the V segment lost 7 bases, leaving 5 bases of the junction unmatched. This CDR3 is CASTYRGLSTDTQYF. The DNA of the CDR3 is TGTGCCAGCACTTACAGGGGGCTCAGCACAGATACGCAGTATTTT.

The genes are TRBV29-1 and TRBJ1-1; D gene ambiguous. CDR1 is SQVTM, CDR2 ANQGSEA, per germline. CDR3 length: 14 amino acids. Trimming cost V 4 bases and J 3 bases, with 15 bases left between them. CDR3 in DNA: TGCAGCGTTGTAAACAACTTCGGGTACACTGAAGCTTTCTTT. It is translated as CSVVNNFGYTEAFF.

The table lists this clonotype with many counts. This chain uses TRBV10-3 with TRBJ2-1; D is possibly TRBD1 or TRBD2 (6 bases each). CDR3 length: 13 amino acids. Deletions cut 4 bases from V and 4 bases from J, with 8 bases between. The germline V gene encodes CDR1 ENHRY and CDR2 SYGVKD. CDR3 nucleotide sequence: TGTGCCATCAGTGGAGGGGGGTACAATGAGCAGTTCTTC. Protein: CAISGGGYNEQFF.

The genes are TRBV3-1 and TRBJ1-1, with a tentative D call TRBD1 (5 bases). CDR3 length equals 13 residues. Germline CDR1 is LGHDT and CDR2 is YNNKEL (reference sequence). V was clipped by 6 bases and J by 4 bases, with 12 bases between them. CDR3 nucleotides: TGTGCCAGCAGTCCGGACACTCTCACTGAAGCTTTCTTT. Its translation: CASSPDTLTEAFF.

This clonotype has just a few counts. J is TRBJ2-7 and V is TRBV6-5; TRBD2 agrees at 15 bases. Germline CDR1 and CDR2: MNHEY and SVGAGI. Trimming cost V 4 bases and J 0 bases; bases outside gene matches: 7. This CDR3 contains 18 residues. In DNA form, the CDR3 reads TGTGCCAGCAGTTCCCAGGGACTAGCGGGAGGCCGCTCCTACGAGCAGTACTTC. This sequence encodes CASSSQGLAGGRSYEQYF.

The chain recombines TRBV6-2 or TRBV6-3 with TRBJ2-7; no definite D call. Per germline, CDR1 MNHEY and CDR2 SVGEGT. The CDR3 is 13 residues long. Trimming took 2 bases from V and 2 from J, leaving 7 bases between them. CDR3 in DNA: TGTGCCAGCAGTTACGACGTAACCTACGAGCAGTACTTC. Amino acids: CASSYDVTYEQYF.

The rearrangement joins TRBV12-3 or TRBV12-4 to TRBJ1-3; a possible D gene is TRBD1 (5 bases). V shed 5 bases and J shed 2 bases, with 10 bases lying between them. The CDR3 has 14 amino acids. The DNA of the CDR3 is TGTGCCAGCAGTAACCAGGGCACTGGAAACACCATATATTTT. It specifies CASSNQGTGNTIYF.

The CDR3 loop is CATGDRGYYEQYF. Here the CDR3 DNA reads TGTGCCACCGGAGACAGGGGTTACTACGAGCAGTACTTC. The chain carries TRBV15 and TRBJ2-7, with 8 nucleotides matching TRBD1. Trimming cost V 8 bases and J 3 bases; bases outside gene matches: 6. The germline gives CDR1 LNHNV, CDR2 YYDKDF (reference sequence). CDR3 size: 13 residues.

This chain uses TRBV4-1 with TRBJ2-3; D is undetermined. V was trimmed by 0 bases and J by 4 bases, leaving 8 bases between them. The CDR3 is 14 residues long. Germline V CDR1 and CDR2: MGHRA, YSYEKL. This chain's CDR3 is CASSQDTNSDTQYF. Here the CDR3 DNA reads TGCGCCAGCAGCCAAGATACTAATTCAGATACGCAGTATTTT.

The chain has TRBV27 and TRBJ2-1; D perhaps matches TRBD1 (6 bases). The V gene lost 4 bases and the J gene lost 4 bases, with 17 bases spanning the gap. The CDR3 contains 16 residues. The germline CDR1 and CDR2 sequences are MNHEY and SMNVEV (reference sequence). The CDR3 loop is CASSSNRQAAYNEQFF. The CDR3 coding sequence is TGTGCCAGCAGTTCAAATCGACAGGCTGCGTACAATGAGCAGTTCTTC.